This T cell receptor (beta chain) was identified during a study of CD8 T cells in Susac syndrome. General study findings and limits: Regarding the TCR sequencing and HLA analysis, the study admitted that a relatively small number of individuals were involved.

For this clonotype: Its antigen remains unidentified.

It was treatment-naive patients with stable or active relapsing-remitting disease who made up the multiple sclerosis controls. FACS enriched CD8+ TEMRA cells, while bulk CD8+ and CD4+ were negatively isolated. Random-hexamer reverse transcription was applied to 0.5 to 1 ug RNA. The CDR3 of TCR beta was amplified by immunoSEQ multiplex PCR across 54 Vbeta and 13 Jbeta. TCRdb re-called the immunoSEQ multiplex PCR reads through MiXCR, storing one row per CDR3 protein. Altogether 100,000 to 150,000 distinct CDR3 sequences are present, roughly 80% being singletons, with the ten largest covering about 0.51%. This CDR3 has 13 residues. Germline V CDR1 and CDR2: SQVTM, ANQGSEA. V was clipped by 4 bases and J by 7 bases, with 16 bases between them.

Sample: CD8+ T cells from PBMCs. The chain carries TRBV29-1 and TRBJ1-2, with D unclear. The clonotype originates from a human donor with multiple sclerosis. The CDR3 reads CSVGFLEGGGYTF. The CDR3 DNA reads TGCAGCGTTGGGTTTTTGGAGGGCGGTGGCTACACCTTC.